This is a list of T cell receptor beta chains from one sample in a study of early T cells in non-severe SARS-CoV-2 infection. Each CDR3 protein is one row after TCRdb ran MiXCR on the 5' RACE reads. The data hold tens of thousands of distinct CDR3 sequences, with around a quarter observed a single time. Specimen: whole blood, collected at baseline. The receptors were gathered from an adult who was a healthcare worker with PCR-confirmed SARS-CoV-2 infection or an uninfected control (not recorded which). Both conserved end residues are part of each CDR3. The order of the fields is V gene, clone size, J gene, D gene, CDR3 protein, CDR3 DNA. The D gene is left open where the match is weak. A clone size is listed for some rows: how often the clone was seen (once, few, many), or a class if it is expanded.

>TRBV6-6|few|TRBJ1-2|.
CASTPRQGHGYTF
TGTGCCAGCACCCCCCGTCAAGGTCATGGCTACACCTTC
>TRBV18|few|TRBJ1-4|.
CASSPLGATNEKLFF
TGTGCCAGCTCACCATTGGGGGCAACTAATGAAAAACTGTTTTTT
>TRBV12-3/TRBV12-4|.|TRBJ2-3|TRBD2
CASSLLAGTDTQYF
TGTGCCAGCAGTTTACTAGCGGGGACAGATACGCAGTATTTT
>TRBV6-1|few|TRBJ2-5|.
CASKDGIQETQYF
TGTGCCAGCAAAGACGGGATCCAAGAGACCCAGTACTTC
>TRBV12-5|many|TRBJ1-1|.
CASGLGQRGSEAFF
TGTGCTAGTGGTTTGGGACAGCGGGGGTCTGAAGCTTTCTTT
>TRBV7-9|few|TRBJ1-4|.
CAGSSPRQINNEKLFF
TGTGCCGGCAGCTCCCCAAGACAGATAAATAATGAAAAACTGTTTTTT
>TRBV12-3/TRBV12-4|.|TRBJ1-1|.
CASSFQTGGAGTEAFF
TGTGCCAGCAGTTTCCAGACGGGGGGCGCGGGCACTGAAGCTTTCTTT
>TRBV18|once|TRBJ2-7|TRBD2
CASSLRLAMTYEQYF
TGTGCCAGCTCATTAAGACTAGCAATGACCTACGAGCAGTACTTC
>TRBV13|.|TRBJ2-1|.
CASSQGGRYNEQFF
TGTGCCAGCAGCCAGGGGGGCCGCTACAATGAGCAGTTCTTC
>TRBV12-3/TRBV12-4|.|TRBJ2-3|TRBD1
CASSRGQGTDTQYF
TGTGCCAGCAGTCGTGGACAGGGGACAGATACGCAGTATTTT
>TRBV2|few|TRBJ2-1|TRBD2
CASRSSGGAYNEQFF
TGTGCCAGCCGGTCTAGCGGGGGGGCATACAATGAGCAGTTCTTC
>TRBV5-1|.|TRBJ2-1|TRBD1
CATKAGGYNEQFF
TGCGCCACCAAGGCAGGGGGATACAATGAGCAGTTCTTC
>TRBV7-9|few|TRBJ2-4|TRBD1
CASSLVGQGNIQYF
TGTGCCAGCAGCTTGGTGGGACAGGGAAACATTCAGTACTTC
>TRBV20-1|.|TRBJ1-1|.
CSAHNPLGNTEAFF
TGCAGTGCCCACAACCCCCTCGGGAACACTGAAGCTTTCTTT
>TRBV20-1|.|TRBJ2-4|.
CSATSYHMPKNIQYF
TGCAGTGCTACCTCATACCACATGCCCAAAAACATTCAGTACTTC
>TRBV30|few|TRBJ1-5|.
CAWNQGTHQPQHF
TGTGCCTGGAACCAGGGAACCCATCAGCCCCAGCATTTT
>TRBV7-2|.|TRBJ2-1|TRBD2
CASSLAGGTVYEQFF
TGTGCCAGCAGCTTAGCGGGGGGGACTGTCTATGAGCAGTTCTTC
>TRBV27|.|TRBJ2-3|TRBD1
CASSLGGQGPATQYF
TGTGCCAGCAGTTTAGGGGGACAGGGGCCGGCTACGCAGTATTTT
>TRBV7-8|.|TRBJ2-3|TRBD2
CASSYPPGGRSTDTQYF
TGTGCCAGCAGCTACCCTCCGGGGGGGCGAAGCACAGATACGCAGTATTTT
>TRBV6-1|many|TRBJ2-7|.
CASSDREKYEQYF
TGTGCCAGCAGTGACAGGGAGAAGTACGAGCAGTACTTC
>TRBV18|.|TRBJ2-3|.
CASSPSTKTQYF
TGTGCCAGCTCACCAAGTACTAAGACGCAGTATTTT
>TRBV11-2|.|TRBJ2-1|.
CASSHTSPAGEQFF
TGTGCCAGCAGCCACACATCACCGGCCGGTGAGCAGTTCTTC
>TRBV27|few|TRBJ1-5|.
CASSAGPNQPQHF
TGTGCCAGCAGTGCAGGACCTAATCAGCCCCAGCATTTT
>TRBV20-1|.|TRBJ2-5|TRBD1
CSAPGQGVQETQYF
TGCAGTGCTCCCGGACAGGGGGTCCAAGAGACCCAGTACTTC